This T cell receptor beta chain comes out of a study of blood T cell repertoires in COVID-19. Study details: The study drew acute and convalescent COVID-19 samples from the United States, Italy and Spain.

Germline assignment: CDR1 SNHLY and CDR2 FYNNEI. The J segment lost 0 bases and the V segment lost 0 bases, leaving 3 bases of the junction unmatched. This CDR3 contains 16 residues. Original methodology: Reference gene primer amplification gave estimated nucleated cell counts. Assay: immunoSEQ multiplex PCR; the TCRdb copy retains only in-frame clones and omits some. Clone size and the V and J calls come from that table; the DNA yielded D and trimming. The sample yields about 200,000 clones, 70% to 90% seen once. This receptor was identified in a human donor with active or convalescent COVID-19. The donor label of this sample is uncertain. V is TRBV2 and J is TRBJ2-7; 9 bases map to TRBD1. Sequencing used peripheral blood. The CDR3 spells CASSEAKTGGSYEQYF. DNA of the CDR3: TGTGCCAGCAGTGAAGCGAAGACAGGGGGCTCCTACGAGCAGTACTTC.